The TCR beta chain under discussion was sequenced for a study of T cells in Graves' hyperthyroidism and ophthalmopathy. This clonotype was counted at least ten times. CDR3 length equals 16 residues. V lost 2 bases and J lost 4; bases outside the gene matches: 10. Regions amplified from RNA transcripts were the TCR beta CDR3 regions. The study used the HTBI primer set for a first-round RT-PCR of the TCR CDR3. Using its own MiXCR run on the multiplex PCR reads, TCRdb lists one record per CDR3 protein. This sample carries hundreds of thousands of distinct CDR3 sequences, around a sixth of them seen once, and the ten largest clones take about 27%.

The V and J genes are TRBV12-3 or TRBV12-4 and TRBJ2-7; 8 positions match TRBD2. Source material: blood. The clonotype originates from a woman aged 18-30 years with Graves' hyperthyroidism that later progressed to Graves' ophthalmopathy. The DNA for the CDR3 is TGTGCCAGCAGTTTAATTAGACGGGAGGGCCAGTACGAGCAGTACTTC. Translation gives CASSLIRREGQYEQYF.